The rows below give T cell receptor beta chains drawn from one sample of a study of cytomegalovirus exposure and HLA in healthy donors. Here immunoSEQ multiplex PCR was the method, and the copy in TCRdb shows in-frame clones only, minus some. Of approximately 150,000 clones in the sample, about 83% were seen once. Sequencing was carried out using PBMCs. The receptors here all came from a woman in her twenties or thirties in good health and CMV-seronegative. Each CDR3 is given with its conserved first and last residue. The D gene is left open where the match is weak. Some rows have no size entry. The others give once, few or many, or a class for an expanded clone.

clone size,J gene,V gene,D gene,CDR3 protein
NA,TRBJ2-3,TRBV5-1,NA,CASSLDTWTDTQYF
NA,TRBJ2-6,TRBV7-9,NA,CASSLGGSSGANVLTF
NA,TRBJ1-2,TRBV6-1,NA,CASRGRVGYGYTF
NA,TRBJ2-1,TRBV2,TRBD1,CASSVTSRGDRGDNEQFF
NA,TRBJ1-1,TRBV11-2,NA,CASSLGAGNTEAFF
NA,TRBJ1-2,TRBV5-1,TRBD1,CASSLGQGIGYTF
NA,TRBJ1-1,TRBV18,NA,CASSSKKNTEAFF
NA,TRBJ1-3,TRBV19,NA,CASVEGRTSGNTIYF
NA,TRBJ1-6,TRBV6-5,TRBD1,CASSYGQGVNSPLHF
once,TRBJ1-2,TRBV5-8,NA,CASSLRGGGYGYTF
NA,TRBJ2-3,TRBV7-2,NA,CASSQTTSTDTQYF
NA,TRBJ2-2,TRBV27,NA,CASSWIGAGELFF
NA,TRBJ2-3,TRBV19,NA,CASSTAGHTDTQYF
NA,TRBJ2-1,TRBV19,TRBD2,CASSPMGLANNEQFF
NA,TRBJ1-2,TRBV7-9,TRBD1,CASSWGQTNYGYTF
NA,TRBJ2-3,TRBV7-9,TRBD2,CASSPREGGSADTQYF
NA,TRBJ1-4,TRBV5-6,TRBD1,CASSPSRDRGANEKLFF
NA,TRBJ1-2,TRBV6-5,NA,CASRPRLAGYTF
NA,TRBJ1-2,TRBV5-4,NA,CASSAQNNYGYTF
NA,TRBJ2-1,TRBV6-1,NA,CASSVPGIGHNEQFF
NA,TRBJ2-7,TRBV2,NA,CASIGPSYEQYF
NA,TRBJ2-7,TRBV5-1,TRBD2,CASTVGGGNYEQYF
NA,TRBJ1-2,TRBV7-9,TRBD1,CASSSDRDSYGYTF
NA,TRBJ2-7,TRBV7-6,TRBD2,CASSPEAGWFEQYF
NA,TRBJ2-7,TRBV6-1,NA,CASSERTAYYEQYF
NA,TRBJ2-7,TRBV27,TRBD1,CASSPLDRGLEQYF
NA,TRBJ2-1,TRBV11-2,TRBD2,CASSFTSGASHSYNEQFF
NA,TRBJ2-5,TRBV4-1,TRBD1,CASSQTDRSQETQYF
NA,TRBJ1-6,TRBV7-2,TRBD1,CASSRQGLERSPLHF
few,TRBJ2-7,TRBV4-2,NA,CASSYSTEPTEQYF
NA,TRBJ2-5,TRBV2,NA,CASRKGGLGGQETQYF
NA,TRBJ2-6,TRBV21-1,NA,CASSKVAAGANVLTF
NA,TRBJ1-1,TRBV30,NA,CAWIWGVGDTEAFF
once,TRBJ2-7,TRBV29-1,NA,CSAQQGSYEQYF
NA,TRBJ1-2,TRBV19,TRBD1,CASSTQGAAYGYTF
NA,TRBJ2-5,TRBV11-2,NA,CASSLEPGGETQYF
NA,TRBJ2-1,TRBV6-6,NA,CASAEPGIAYNEQFF
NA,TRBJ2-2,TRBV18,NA,CASSPRGVRGNTGELFF
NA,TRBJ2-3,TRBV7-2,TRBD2,CASSLIGGTSGGAPDTQYF
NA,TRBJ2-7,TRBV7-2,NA,CASSLGAGQLYEQYF
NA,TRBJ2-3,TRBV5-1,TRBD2,CASSLALGAGDEQYF
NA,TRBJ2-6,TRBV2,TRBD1,CASRAGTGGVGGANVLTF
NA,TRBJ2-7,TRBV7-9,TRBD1,CASSSPGQTYEQYF
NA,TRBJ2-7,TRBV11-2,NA,CASSLASGGSPYEQYF
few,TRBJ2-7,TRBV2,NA,CASREWSSYEQYF